Shown below are 31 T cell receptor beta chains from a single sample sequenced in a study of blood T cell repertoires in COVID-19 (dated by TCRdb to about 2020). Libraries were made using the immunoSEQ multiplex PCR assay. As stored in TCRdb, this immuneACCESS dataset retains in-frame rearrangements with V and J assigned. A fraction of the clones does not appear; measured against another copy, unresolved V genes explain less than half of the discrepancy, and the remainder lacks a known reason. A total of 80,000 to 90,000 clones appear in this sample, approximately 83% of them only once. The ten most abundant clones make up approximately 2% of the sample. Sequencing was carried out using peripheral blood. Receptors originate from a woman in her 70s with acute or convalescent COVID-19.

This clone was seen a few times. V and J are TRBV7-9 and TRBJ2-7, with D possibly matching TRBD1 (5 bases). The V end was cut by 5 bases, the J end by 9 bases, with 11 bases between. The germline V gene encodes CDR1 SEHNR and CDR2 FQNEAQ (reference sequence). The CDR3 contains 11 residues. The CDR3 bases are TGTGCCAGCAGCATAAGGGGCAGGCAGTACTTC. It is translated as CASSIRGRQYF.

The chain joins TRBV2 to TRBJ2-1; D is perhaps TRBD1 (5 bases). V was clipped by 3 bases and J by 2 bases, with 11 bases between them. The CDR3 loop spans 15 amino acids. CDR1 and CDR2 (germline): SNHLY, FYNNEI. Written as DNA, the CDR3 is TGTGCCAGCAGTGACGGGCAGACAGCCTACAATGAGCAGTTCTTC. Amino acids: CASSDGQTAYNEQFF.

In its sample, this clone was seen once. This sequence joins TRBV27 and TRBJ2-3, with D perhaps TRBD1 (5 bases). Germline values: CDR1 MNHEY, CDR2 SMNVEV (reference sequence). Trimming cost V 5 bases and J 7 bases, with 16 bases left between them. The CDR3 loop spans 14 amino acids. The CDR3 DNA reads as TGTGCCAGCAGTCGGCCAGGGTTCACTCATACGCAGTATTTT. It specifies CASSRPGFTHTQYF.

The rearrangement joins TRBV5-1 to TRBJ2-1; D possibly corresponds to TRBD2 (5 bases). The ends were cut back, 0 bases at V and 3 bases at J, with 10 bases in the middle. Germline values: CDR1 SGHRS, CDR2 YFSETQ. There are 15 residues in the CDR3. The CDR3 reads CASSLVPGDYNEQFF. The CDR3, as DNA: TGCGCCAGCAGCTTGGTGCCCGGGGACTACAATGAGCAGTTCTTC.

The gene calls are TRBV19 and TRBJ1-5; D unresolved. Germline-derived CDR1 and CDR2 are LNHDA and SQIVND (reference sequence). The CDR3 contains 13 residues. V dropped 6 bases and J dropped 0 bases, with 6 bases sitting between them. The CDR3, as DNA: TGTGCCAGTAGGCGCCTTAGCAATCAGCCCCAGCATTTT. Translated: CASRRLSNQPQHF.

The chain links TRBV7-3 to TRBJ1-4; TRBD1 aligns across 7 bases. V trimming: 5 bases; J trimming: 7 bases; junction bases outside the gene matches: 13. The CDR3 has 16 amino acids. From germline, CDR1 is SGHTA and CDR2 FQGTGA. In DNA, the CDR3 is TGTGCCAGCAGCGAATCTACAGGGGCCGGCGGTGAAAAACTGTTTTTT. Amino acid sequence: CASSESTGAGGEKLFF.

The V gene is TRBV30, the J gene TRBJ1-4, with a tentative D call TRBD1 (6 bases). The CDR3 runs to 13 residues. Looked up from germline, CDR1 is GTSNPN and CDR2 is SVGIG (reference sequence). Trimming removed 0 bases at V and 7 bases at J, with 9 bases between. The CDR3 DNA is TGTGCCTGGAGTGTCCAGGGGAGTGAAAAACTGTTTTTT. Its protein is CAWSVQGSEKLFF.

The V call is TRBV5-4, the J call TRBJ2-1, with 7 bases fitting TRBD2. Germline CDR1 is SGHNT and CDR2 is YYREEE (reference sequence). With 1 base clipped from V and 8 bases from J, the junction kept 12 bases outside the gene matches. The CDR3 extends over 16 amino acids. Written as DNA, the CDR3 is TGTGCCAGCAGCTTGACCGGGACTACCAGTTTAGATGAGCAGTTCTTC. It specifies CASSLTGTTSLDEQFF.

This clone was found once. The chain links TRBV24-1 to TRBJ1-2, with unresolved D. There are 14 residues in the CDR3. Germline V lookup: CDR1 KGHDR, CDR2 SFDVKD. Trimming pared 2 bases from V and 4 bases from J, leaving 10 bases between. The CDR3 nucleotides read TGTGCCACCAGTGATTCGAGGGTCGGCTATGGCTACACCTTC. Translated, it gives CATSDSRVGYGYTF.

The rearrangement uses TRBV6-6 and TRBJ1-2; D remains ambiguous. V lost 2 bases and J 2 bases, leaving 6 bases between the germline ends. The CDR3 spans 13 residues. Per the germline V gene, CDR1 is MNHNY and CDR2 is SVGAGI (reference sequence). The CDR3 region has the DNA TGTGCCAGCAGTTACCCCTCCAACTATGGCTACACCTTC. This sequence encodes CASSYPSNYGYTF.

The rearrangement joins TRBV2 to TRBJ2-2; D possibly corresponds to TRBD1 (5 bases). In germline, CDR1 is SNHLY, CDR2 FYNNEI. The CDR3 is made up of 18 amino acids. The V gene lost 6 bases and the J gene lost 0 bases, with 20 bases spanning the gap. The DNA of the CDR3 is TGTGCCAGCAGACTCCGGCCGCTGGGGCACACGAACACCGGGGAGCTGTTTTTT. It specifies CASRLRPLGHTNTGELFF.

The gene calls are TRBV6-6 and TRBJ2-1; D is ambiguous. Trimming pared 0 bases from V and 4 bases from J, leaving 4 bases between. The CDR3 is 13 amino acids. Germline V lookup: CDR1 MNHNY, CDR2 SVGAGI (reference sequence). The CDR3 DNA sequence: TGTGCCAGCAGTTACTCGCAGTACAATGAGCAGTTCTTC. It is translated as CASSYSQYNEQFF.

This clone was detected only once. The V and J genes are TRBV11-2 and TRBJ1-2; TRBD1 is a possible D gene (5 bases). V was trimmed by 6 bases and J by 1 base, leaving 27 bases between them. The CDR3 consists of 19 residues. From germline, CDR1 is SGHAT and CDR2 FQNNGV. As DNA, the CDR3 is TGTGCCAGCAGACAAAATCTGGGGCCGGCCAGCCCGAATAACTATGGCTACACCTTC. Its translation is CASRQNLGPASPNNYGYTF. Based on the CDR3 plus reference TRBV11-2 and TRBJ1-2, the full variable domain is EAGVAQSPRYKIIEKRQSVAFWCNPISGHATLYWYQQILGQGPKLLIQFQNNGVVDDSQLPKDRFSAERLKGVDSTLKIQPAKLEDSAVYLCASRQNLGPASPNNYGYTFGSGTRLTVV.

This clone was seen only once. The gene calls are TRBV18 and TRBJ2-1, with 8 bases fitting TRBD2. The CDR3 is made up of 15 amino acids. V gave up 0 bases and J gave up 6 bases; unmatched junction bases: 4. CDR1 is KGHSH, CDR2 LQKENI, per germline. CDR3 nucleotide sequence: TGTGCCAGCTCACCACCGGTTCGGGGGGGCAATGAGCAGTTCTTC. Translating gives CASSPPVRGGNEQFF.

The chain couples TRBV5-1 to TRBJ1-4; D may be TRBD1 (5 bases). V was trimmed by 4 bases and J by 0 bases, leaving 10 bases between them. The length of the CDR3 is 15 residues. CDR1 SGHRS and CDR2 YFSETQ come from the germline V gene. The CDR3 here is CASSKDSSTNEKLFF. CDR3 coding DNA: TGCGCCAGCAGCAAAGACAGTTCAACTAATGAAAAACTGTTTTTT.

This chain connects TRBV5-6 to TRBJ2-6; possible D gene TRBD1, 5 bases. Trimming pared 4 bases from V and 4 bases from J, leaving 12 bases between. This CDR3 is 15 amino acids long. Germline V gives CDR1 SGHDT, CDR2 YYEEEE. This CDR3 is CASSRRVLGANVLTF. The CDR3 nucleotides are TGTGCCAGCAGCCGCAGGGTTCTCGGGGCCAACGTCCTGACTTTC.

The chain is built from TRBV21-1 and TRBJ2-2; the D call TRBD1 from the table was never checked on the DNA. TRBV21-1 is an annotated pseudogene. This CDR3 contains 14 residues. CDR3 loop: CASSKDRDSGELFF. CDR3 DNA sequence: TGTGCCAGCAGCAAGGACAGGGACAGCGGGGAGCTGTTTTTT.

This sequence joins TRBV5-6 and TRBJ2-1, with unresolved D. V was cut by 6 bases and J by 4 bases, with 5 bases left in between. CDR1 and CDR2 from the germline V gene are SGHDT and YYEEEE. This CDR3 contains 11 residues. Here the CDR3 reads CASNKYNEQFF. CDR3 bases: TGTGCCAGCAACAAGTACAATGAGCAGTTCTTC. Complete variable domain (other parts from reference TRBV5-6 and TRBJ2-1): DAGVTQSPTHLIKTRGQQVTLRCSPKSGHDTVSWYQQALGQGPQFIFQYYEEEERQRGNFPDRFSGHQFPNYSSELNVNALLLGDSALYLCASNKYNEQFFGPGTRLTVL.

The gene calls are TRBV28 and TRBJ2-3; tentatively, D is TRBD2 (5 bases). The length of the CDR3 is 14 residues. V dropped 7 bases and J dropped 4 bases, with 15 bases sitting between them. Per germline, CDR1 MDHEN and CDR2 SYDVKM. CDR3 nucleotide sequence: TGTGCCAGCACTGCCCCGGGGTACGCAGATACGCAGTATTTT. It encodes CASTAPGYADTQYF. Combining the CDR3 with reference TRBV28 and TRBJ2-3 gives the whole variable domain DVKVTQSSRYLVKRTGEKVFLECVQDMDHENMFWYRQDPGLGLRLIYFSYDVKMKEKGDIPEGYSVSREKKERFSLILESASTNQTSMYLCASTAPGYADTQYFGPGTRLTVL.

V is TRBV18 and J is TRBJ2-5; maybe TRBD2 (6 bases). V was clipped by 1 base and J by 7 bases, with 13 bases between them. Germline V gives CDR1 KGHSH, CDR2 LQKENI. The CDR3 totals 14 residues. In DNA, the CDR3 is TGTGCCAGCTCACCACAGGAGGGGCAGTGGACCCAGTACTTC. Residues: CASSPQEGQWTQYF.

This chain connects TRBV30 to TRBJ2-3; unclear D gene. This CDR3 is 14 amino acids long. Per the germline V gene, CDR1 is GTSNPN and CDR2 is SVGIG (reference sequence). Between the trimmed V and J ends, which lost 2 bases and 4 bases, there was a span of 13 bases. The CDR3 sequence: CAWSPPRSPDTQYF. CDR3 DNA sequence: TGTGCCTGGAGTCCGCCCCGGAGCCCAGATACGCAGTATTTT.

The chain uses TRBV18 and TRBJ2-3, with D maybe TRBD2 (6 bases). V shed 11 bases and J shed 0 bases, with 18 bases lying between them. CDR1 and CDR2 from the germline V gene are KGHSH and LQKENI. The CDR3 is made up of 15 amino acids. This chain's CDR3 is CACPLGGSSTDTQYF. The DNA of the CDR3 is TGTGCCTGCCCGCTCGGGGGATCTAGCACAGATACGCAGTATTTT.

The chain is built from TRBV6-5 and TRBJ2-2; no reliable D call. The CDR3 contains 11 residues. Germline V gives CDR1 MNHEY, CDR2 SVGAGI. V lost 5 bases and J lost 5, with 3 bases in between. CDR3 region: CASSRTGELFF. The DNA for the CDR3 is TGTGCCAGCAGTCGGACCGGGGAGCTGTTTTTT.

The CDR3 DNA is TGTGCCAGCAGACTAATGCGGGGGGAGCAGTACTTC. This translates into CASRLMRGEQYF. The chain recombines TRBV28 with TRBJ2-7; 7 bases match TRBD2. The germline V gene has CDR1 MDHEN and CDR2 SYDVKM. V shed 6 bases and J 7 bases; nucleotides not matched to a gene: 6. This CDR3 contains 12 residues.

This rearrangement joins TRBV9 to TRBJ1-2; D is perhaps TRBD1 (5 bases). Germline CDR1 and CDR2: SGDLS and YYNGEE. The CDR3 is 15 amino acids. V lost 0 bases to trimming and J lost 2 bases, with 11 bases between them. The CDR3 DNA reads as TGTGCCAGCAGCGTAGAGCCAGGGCAGAACTATGGCTACACCTTC. The encoded protein is CASSVEPGQNYGYTF.

V usage is TRBV19 and J usage is TRBJ1-5, with unresolved D. V lost 7 bases and J 8 bases, leaving 15 bases between the germline ends. CDR3 length equals 13 residues. CDR1 is LNHDA, CDR2 SQIVND, per germline (reference sequence). For the CDR3, the DNA is TGTGCCAGTACGTTAATCCCCGGGGAGCCCCAGCATTTT. Its translation: CASTLIPGEPQHF.

J is TRBJ2-1 and V is TRBV11-1; 9 bases line up with TRBD2. V lost 4 bases and J lost 10; bases outside the gene matches: 5. Per germline, CDR1 SGHAT and CDR2 FQDESV (reference sequence). CDR3 size: 13 residues. This CDR3 reads CASSSGLAGEQFF. CDR3 nucleotides: TGTGCCAGCAGCTCGGGACTAGCAGGGGAGCAGTTCTTC.

The table lists this clone with a few counts. The rearrangement joins TRBV4-1 to TRBJ2-7; D is perhaps TRBD2 (5 bases). The CDR3 is 14 amino acids. Trimming took off 1 base at V and 5 bases at J, with 12 bases between the two ends. The germline V gene encodes CDR1 MGHRA and CDR2 YSYEKL. CDR3 residues: CASSQVEGSHEQYF. The CDR3 DNA is TGCGCCAGCAGCCAAGTCGAGGGATCCCACGAGCAGTACTTC.

The rearrangement joins TRBV12-5 to TRBJ1-5; the match to TRBD1 covers 10 bases. V lost 5 bases and J lost 4; bases outside the gene matches: 2. CDR3 length: 14 residues. The germline CDR1 and CDR2 sequences are LGHNT and FRNRAP. CDR3 DNA: TGTGCTAGTGGTGCGGACAGGGGGAATCAGCCCCAGCATTTT. It is translated as CASGADRGNQPQHF.

This rearrangement joins TRBV5-1 to TRBJ1-3, with TRBD1 matching over 7 bases. Germline CDR1 is SGHRS and CDR2 is YFSETQ. The CDR3 is 16 amino acids. J was trimmed by 1 base and V by 0 bases; bases with no gene match: 4. The chain's CDR3 is CASSLAPTGSGNTIYF. As DNA, the CDR3 is TGCGCCAGCAGCTTGGCCCCGACAGGGTCTGGAAACACCATATATTTT.

V is TRBV7-9 and J is TRBJ2-7, with D perhaps matching TRBD1 (7 bases). Deletions cut 6 bases from V and 1 base from J, with 16 bases between. The CDR3 is 15 residues long. CDR1 SEHNR and CDR2 FQNEAQ come from the germline V gene (reference sequence). The CDR3 loop reads CASSRIQGRSYEQYF. The DNA for the CDR3 is TGTGCCAGCAGTAGAATACAGGGGAGGTCCTACGAGCAGTACTTC.